This T cell receptor beta chain was profiled in a study of yellow fever vaccine responses in identical twins. Study-level results: A vaccine T cell response that seemed partly convergent and partly personalized was reported in twins.

On this clonotype itself: Its antigen is not known.

This CDR3 is 15 amino acids long. Per germline, CDR1 PRHDT and CDR2 FYEKMQ (reference sequence). The V gene lost 6 bases and the J gene lost 0 bases, with 15 bases spanning the gap. A single record per CDR3 protein comes from TCRdb applying MiXCR to the RT-PCR reads. The table has 15,000 to 20,000 distinct CDR3 sequences, around 83% seen once. This rearrangement joins TRBV13 to TRBJ2-7, with D possibly being TRBD1 or TRBD2 (5 bases each). Material: T cells from blood (PBMCs), unsorted or a sorted subset (not recorded which), obtained before or after yellow fever vaccination (not recorded which). The TCR comes from a woman aged 18-29 years who received the yellow fever vaccine. This CDR3 is CASRRDAWGSYEQYF. In nucleotides, the CDR3 is TGTGCCAGCAGGAGGGACGCCTGGGGCTCCTACGAGCAGTACTTC.